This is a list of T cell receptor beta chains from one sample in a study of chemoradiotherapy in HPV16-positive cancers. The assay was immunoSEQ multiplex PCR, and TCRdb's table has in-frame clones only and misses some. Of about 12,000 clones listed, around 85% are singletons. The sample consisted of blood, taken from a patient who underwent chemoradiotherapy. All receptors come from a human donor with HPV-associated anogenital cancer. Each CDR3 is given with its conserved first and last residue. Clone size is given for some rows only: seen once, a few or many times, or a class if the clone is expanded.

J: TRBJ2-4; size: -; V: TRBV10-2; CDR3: CASSDFGQILAKNIQYF
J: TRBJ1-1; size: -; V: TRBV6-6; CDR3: CATNPGTGGTEAFF
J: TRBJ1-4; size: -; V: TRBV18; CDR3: CASSPRGTTNEKLFF
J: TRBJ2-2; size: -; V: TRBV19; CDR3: CASSIIGGAGELFF
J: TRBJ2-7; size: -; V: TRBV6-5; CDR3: CASSYGTGRNLGEQYF
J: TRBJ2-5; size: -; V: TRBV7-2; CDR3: CASSLVGTSGKETQYF
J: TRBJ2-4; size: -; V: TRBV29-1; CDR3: CSVAGTVAKNIQYF
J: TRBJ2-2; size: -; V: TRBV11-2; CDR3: CASSYVRTSGGSGELFF
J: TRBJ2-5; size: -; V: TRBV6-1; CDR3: CASSEFPGRAQETQYF
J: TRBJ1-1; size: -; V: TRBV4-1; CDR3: CASSQDRERYTEAFF
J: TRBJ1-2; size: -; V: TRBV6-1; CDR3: CASSAADGTNYGYTF
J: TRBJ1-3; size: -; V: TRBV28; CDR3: CASSPRGLIGAGGGYTIYF
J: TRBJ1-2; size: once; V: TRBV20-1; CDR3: CSARKGKHTF
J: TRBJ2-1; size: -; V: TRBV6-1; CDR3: CASSERGRGSYNEQFF
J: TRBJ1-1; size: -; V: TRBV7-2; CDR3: CASSPDTEAFF
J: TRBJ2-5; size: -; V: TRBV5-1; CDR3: CASRTGGAGETQYF
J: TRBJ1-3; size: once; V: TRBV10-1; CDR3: CASSQSTGAGNTIYF
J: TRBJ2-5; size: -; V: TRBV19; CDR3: CASSTDRQGGGQETQYF
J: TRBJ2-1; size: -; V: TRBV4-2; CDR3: CASSQIWGGASNEQFF
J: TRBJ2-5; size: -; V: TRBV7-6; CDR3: CASSGETQYF
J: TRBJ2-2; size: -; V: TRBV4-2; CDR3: CASSQGLSGGAVLTGELFF
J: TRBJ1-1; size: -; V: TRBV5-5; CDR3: CASSLRVTVEAFF
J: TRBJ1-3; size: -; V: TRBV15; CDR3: CATSRVTGVKAGNTIYF
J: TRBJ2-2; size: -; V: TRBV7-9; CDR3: CASSLYTGELFF
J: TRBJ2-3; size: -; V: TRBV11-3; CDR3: CASSLGGDTQYF
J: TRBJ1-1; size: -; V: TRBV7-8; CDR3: CASSLDRYTEAFF
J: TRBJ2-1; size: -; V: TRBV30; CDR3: CAWRGDRGMKWSNEQFF
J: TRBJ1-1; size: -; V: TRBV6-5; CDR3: CASSYYLGDAEAFF
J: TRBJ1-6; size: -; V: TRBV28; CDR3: CASRSQIGSPLHF
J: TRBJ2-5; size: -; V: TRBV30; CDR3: CAWSVYRTSGGLETQYF
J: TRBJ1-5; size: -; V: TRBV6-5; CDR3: CASSGGNNQPQHF
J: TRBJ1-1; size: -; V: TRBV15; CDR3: CATTGSGTEAFF
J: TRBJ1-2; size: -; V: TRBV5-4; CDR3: CASSPRGQGQQSYYGYTF
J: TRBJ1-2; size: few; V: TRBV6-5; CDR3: CASSFGPNYGYTF
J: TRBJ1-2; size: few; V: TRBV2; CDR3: CASRETGKNYGYTF
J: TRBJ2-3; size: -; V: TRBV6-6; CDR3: CASNHGQGGTDTQYF
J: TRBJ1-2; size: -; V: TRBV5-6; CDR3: CASSLLGPGYGYTF
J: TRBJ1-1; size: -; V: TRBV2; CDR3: CASSFDTVTEAFF
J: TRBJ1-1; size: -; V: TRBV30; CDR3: CAWDLHTEAFF
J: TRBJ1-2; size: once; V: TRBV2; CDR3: CASHGTDYGYTF
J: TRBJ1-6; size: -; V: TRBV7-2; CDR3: CASSLDNSPLHF
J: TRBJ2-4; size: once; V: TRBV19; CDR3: CASSIEGGRSNIQYF
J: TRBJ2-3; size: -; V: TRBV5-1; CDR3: CASSLGSLSDTQYF
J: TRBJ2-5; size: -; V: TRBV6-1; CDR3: CASSESGGTSGQETQYF
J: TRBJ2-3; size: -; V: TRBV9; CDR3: CASSVVADFSTDTQYF
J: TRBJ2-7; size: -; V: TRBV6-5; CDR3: CASKTTGGSHEQYF
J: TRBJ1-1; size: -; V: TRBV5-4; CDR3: CASSLPGRGDTEAFF
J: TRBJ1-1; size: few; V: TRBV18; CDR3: CASSPDREAFEAFF
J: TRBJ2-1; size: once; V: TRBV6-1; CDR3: CASMVTSGAPGEQFF
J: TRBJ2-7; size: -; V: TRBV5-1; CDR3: CASSLDGTDYEQYF
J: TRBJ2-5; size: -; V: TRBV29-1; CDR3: CSVEGLAGGKETQYF
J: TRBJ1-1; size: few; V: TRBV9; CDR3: CASSPRVHTEAFF
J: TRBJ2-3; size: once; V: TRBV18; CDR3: CASSPQRSSTDTQYF
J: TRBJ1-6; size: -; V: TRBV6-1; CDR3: CASSVDRADPLHF